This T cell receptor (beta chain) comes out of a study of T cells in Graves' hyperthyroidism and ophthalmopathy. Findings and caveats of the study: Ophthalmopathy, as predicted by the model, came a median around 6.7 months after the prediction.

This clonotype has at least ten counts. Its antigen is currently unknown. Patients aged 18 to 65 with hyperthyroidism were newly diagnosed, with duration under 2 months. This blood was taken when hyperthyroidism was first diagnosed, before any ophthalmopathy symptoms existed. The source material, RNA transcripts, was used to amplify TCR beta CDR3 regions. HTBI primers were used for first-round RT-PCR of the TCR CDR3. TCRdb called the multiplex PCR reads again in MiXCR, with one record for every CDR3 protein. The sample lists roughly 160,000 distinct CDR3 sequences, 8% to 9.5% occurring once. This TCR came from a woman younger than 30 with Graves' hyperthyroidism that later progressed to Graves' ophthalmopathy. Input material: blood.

The CDR3 protein is CASSQDSGPRYEQYF. As DNA, the CDR3 is TGCGCCAGCAGCCAAGATTCCGGGCCGCGCTACGAGCAGTACTTC. The chain uses TRBV4-1 and TRBJ2-7; no firm D call. The CDR3 loop spans 15 amino acids. Per germline, CDR1 MGHRA and CDR2 YSYEKL. Trimming removed 0 bases at V and 3 bases at J, with 12 bases between.